The clone carrying this T cell receptor beta chain was observed a handful of times. This record belongs to a study of regulatory T cells in long-lasting Graves disease. Time point described: newly diagnosed GD, antithyroid drugs for less than 3 months. The TCR library used RNA extracted from PBMCs. Construction of TCR beta libraries relied on iRepertoire HTBI primers and on Arm-PCR targeting CDR3 regions. A single record per CDR3 protein comes from TCRdb applying MiXCR to the multiplex PCR reads. This table has 400,000 to 500,000 distinct CDR3 sequences, about a sixth appearing once. Per germline, CDR1 MGHRA and CDR2 YSYEKL. The germline V and J ends were trimmed by 1 base and 0 bases, with 16 bases remaining between them. CDR3 length: 18 residues. The same data also contributed to another study, on T cells in Graves' hyperthyroidism and ophthalmopathy. Per that paper: Using 13 V-J features, a model discriminated ophthalmopathy from stable hyperthyroidism. Ophthalmopathy was predicted by the model a median of 6.5 months ahead of onset.

The TCR was taken from a woman younger than 30 with Graves disease. The source material was peripheral blood mononuclear cells (PBMCs), sampled at new diagnosis, from a patient treated with antithyroid drugs. The chain joins TRBV4-1 to TRBJ2-4; no definite D call. Written as DNA, the CDR3 is TGCGCCAGCAGCCAAGGCCCGTATGGTGGGCTAGCCAAAAACATTCAGTACTTC. Its translation: CASSQGPYGGLAKNIQYF.